This T cell receptor beta chain was found in a study of early T cells in non-severe SARS-CoV-2 infection. Across the study: Chains stayed unpaired after sequencing of bulk RNA from unsorted whole blood.

Researchers tagged individual cDNA molecules with unique molecular identifiers. One entry per CDR3 protein results from TCRdb running MiXCR on the 5' RACE reads. Here the sample spans fewer than 85,000 distinct CDR3 sequences, roughly 13% being singletons. Germline CDR1 MNHEY, CDR2 SMNVEV (reference sequence). CDR3 size: 14 residues. V lost 4 bases and J lost 9; bases outside the gene matches: 8. Study-wide results and limits: Reliance on VDJdb matching favored anti-spike CD8 responses; private and CD4 specificities were missed.

On this clonotype: Its antigen is unknown.

This receptor was taken from an adult who was a healthcare worker with PCR-confirmed SARS-CoV-2 infection or an uninfected control (not recorded which). The chain joins TRBV27 to TRBJ2-1, with 8 bases identical to TRBD2. The sequenced sample consisted of whole blood. CDR3 nucleotide sequence: TGTGCCAGCAGTTCTCGAGGACTAGCCGGTGAGCAGTTCTTC. It yields the protein CASSSRGLAGEQFF.